These T cell receptor beta chains were read from a single sample in a study of cytomegalovirus exposure and HLA in healthy donors. The protocol was immunoSEQ multiplex PCR, while the TCRdb copy is restricted to in-frame clones and leaves out a portion. This sample has about 190,000 clones, with over 60% found just once. The sample consisted of PBMCs. The receptor set was obtained from a man younger than 40 in good health and CMV-seropositive. The CDR3 runs from the conserved cysteine through the conserved F or W. Each record gives: J gene, V gene, clone size, D gene, CDR3 DNA, CDR3 protein. The D gene is left open where the match is weak. Clone size, where shown, is once, few, many, or a class for clones that have expanded.

J: TRBJ1-1
V: TRBV10-1
size: NA
D: NA
DNA: TGCGCCGGGCCCGGGGCTGAAGCTTTCTTT
CDR3: CAGPGAEAFF

J: TRBJ2-4
V: TRBV4-1
size: NA
D: TRBD1
DNA: TGCGCCAGCAGCCAAGTTTTCGCACGGGACAGGGGCGCGGACATTCAGTACTTC
CDR3: CASSQVFARDRGADIQYF

J: TRBJ2-2
V: TRBV6-5
size: NA
D: TRBD2
DNA: TGTGCCAGCAGACCTAGCGGGAGTGGTGTGGGGGAGCTGTTTTTT
CDR3: CASRPSGSGVGELFF

J: TRBJ2-2
V: TRBV5-1
size: NA
D: NA
DNA: TGCGCCAGCAGCCAACGTCTAGAGAACACCGGGGAGCTGTTTTTT
CDR3: CASSQRLENTGELFF

J: TRBJ2-3
V: TRBV19
size: NA
D: TRBD1
DNA: TGTGCCAGTAGTATTATGGCACAGGGGAGCACAGATACGCAGTATTTT
CDR3: CASSIMAQGSTDTQYF

J: TRBJ1-1
V: TRBV7-2
size: NA
D: NA
DNA: TGTGCCAGCAGCTCTCAGGGGAACACTGAAGCTTTCTTT
CDR3: CASSSQGNTEAFF

J: TRBJ2-7
V: TRBV7-8
size: few
D: NA
DNA: TGTGCCAGCAGCTTAGCTAACCACGGAGGGTTTACCTACGAGCAGTACTTC
CDR3: CASSLANHGGFTYEQYF

J: TRBJ2-1
V: TRBV2
size: NA
D: NA
DNA: TGTGCCAGCAACGCCCTACGGGAGCAGTTCTTC
CDR3: CASNALREQFF

J: TRBJ2-7
V: TRBV6-6
size: NA
D: TRBD2
DNA: TGTGCCAGCAGTTCCCCACTAGCGGGGGGGCGCTACGAGCAGTACTTC
CDR3: CASSSPLAGGRYEQYF

J: TRBJ2-4
V: TRBV7-2
size: NA
D: NA
DNA: TGTGCCAGCAGCTTAATTCCGGCAGGAAACATTCAGTACTTC
CDR3: CASSLIPAGNIQYF

J: TRBJ2-3
V: TRBV10-3
size: NA
D: TRBD2
DNA: TGTGCCATCAGTGAGAGGCTAGCGGGGGGGCCGGATACGCAGTATTTT
CDR3: CAISERLAGGPDTQYF

J: TRBJ2-3
V: TRBV6-1
size: few
D: TRBD2
DNA: TGTGCCAGCAGTGCCGGACTAGCGGGAGGCACAGATACGCAGTATTTT
CDR3: CASSAGLAGGTDTQYF

J: TRBJ2-1
V: TRBV28
size: NA
D: TRBD2
DNA: TGTGCCAGCAGTTTGACTAGCGGGAGCTCCTACAATGAGCAGTTCTTC
CDR3: CASSLTSGSSYNEQFF

J: TRBJ1-3
V: TRBV7-2
size: once
D: NA
DNA: TGTGCCAGCAGCTCGAAGGGGGCTGGAAACACCATATATTTT
CDR3: CASSSKGAGNTIYF

J: TRBJ2-7
V: TRBV2
size: NA
D: TRBD1
DNA: TGTGCCAGCAGTGAAGATGGACAGGGCGTCTACGAGCAGTACTTC
CDR3: CASSEDGQGVYEQYF

J: TRBJ1-2
V: TRBV7-8
size: NA
D: TRBD1
DNA: TGTGCCAGCAGCTTCCAAGAGGGCGCAGGGGGCGTATACGGCTACACCTTC
CDR3: CASSFQEGAGGVYGYTF

J: TRBJ2-2
V: TRBV14
size: NA
D: NA
DNA: TGTGCCAGCAGCCCCGTGAACACCGGGGAGCTGTTTTTT
CDR3: CASSPVNTGELFF

J: TRBJ2-7
V: TRBV6-1
size: NA
D: NA
DNA: TGTGCCAGCAGTGAAATCGGCAGGGGCTACGAGCAGTACTTC
CDR3: CASSEIGRGYEQYF

J: TRBJ2-7
V: TRBV27
size: NA
D: NA
DNA: TGTGCCAGCAGTCCCGGACCGGACTTGGGGATTTACGAGCAGTACTTC
CDR3: CASSPGPDLGIYEQYF

J: TRBJ2-1
V: TRBV6-4
size: few
D: NA
DNA: TGTGCCAGCAGTGACTCGAGGGGGGGGTACAATGAGCAGTTCTTC
CDR3: CASSDSRGGYNEQFF

J: TRBJ2-1
V: TRBV5-5
size: NA
D: TRBD1
DNA: TGTGCCAGCAGCTATGGACAGGGCTCCTACAATGAGCAGTTCTTC
CDR3: CASSYGQGSYNEQFF

J: TRBJ2-1
V: TRBV6-5
size: NA
D: NA
DNA: TGTGCCAGCAGTTACTCTCCGGGGAATGAGCAGTTCTTC
CDR3: CASSYSPGNEQFF

J: TRBJ2-6
V: TRBV4-3
size: many
D: TRBD1
DNA: TGCGCCAGCAGCCAAGCCGGACAGGGGAGCTCTGGGGCCAACGTCCTGACTTTC
CDR3: CASSQAGQGSSGANVLTF

J: TRBJ2-5
V: TRBV12-5
size: NA
D: TRBD1
DNA: TGTGCTAGTGGTTCGTCCGACCGGGACAGGGGGTACCAAGAGACCCAGTACTTC
CDR3: CASGSSDRDRGYQETQYF

J: TRBJ1-4
V: TRBV7-9
size: once
D: NA
DNA: TGTGCCAGCAGCTTAAGAGGCGGCATTTCCTCAGAAAAACTGTTTTTT
CDR3: CASSLRGGISSEKLFF

J: TRBJ2-7
V: TRBV4-2
size: NA
D: TRBD2
DNA: TGTGCCAGCAGCCAGCTGACTAGCGGGAGGTATTCCTACGAGCAGTACTTC
CDR3: CASSQLTSGRYSYEQYF

J: TRBJ2-2
V: TRBV5-1
size: few
D: TRBD2
DNA: TGCGCCAGCAGCTGGGAGGGACTAGCGGGAGGCCGGGAGCTGTTTTTT
CDR3: CASSWEGLAGGRELFF

J: TRBJ2-7
V: TRBV5-8
size: NA
D: TRBD1
DNA: TGTGCCAGCAGCTCTGGGACAGGGGGATACGAGCAGTACTTC
CDR3: CASSSGTGGYEQYF

J: TRBJ2-2
V: TRBV4-3
size: NA
D: NA
DNA: TGCGCCAGCAGCCAAGTTTTGGAGACCGGGGAGCTGTTTTTT
CDR3: CASSQVLETGELFF

J: TRBJ1-1
V: TRBV19
size: NA
D: NA
DNA: TGTGCCAGTAGCGATAGAACTGAAGCTTTCTTT
CDR3: CASSDRTEAFF

J: TRBJ1-1
V: TRBV11-3
size: NA
D: NA
DNA: TGTGCCAGCAGCTCCAGGGAGAACACTGAAGCTTTCTTT
CDR3: CASSSRENTEAFF

J: TRBJ2-7
V: TRBV15
size: NA
D: NA
DNA: TGTGCCACCGGGGGGGCGGGATCCTACGAGCAGTACTTC
CDR3: CATGGAGSYEQYF